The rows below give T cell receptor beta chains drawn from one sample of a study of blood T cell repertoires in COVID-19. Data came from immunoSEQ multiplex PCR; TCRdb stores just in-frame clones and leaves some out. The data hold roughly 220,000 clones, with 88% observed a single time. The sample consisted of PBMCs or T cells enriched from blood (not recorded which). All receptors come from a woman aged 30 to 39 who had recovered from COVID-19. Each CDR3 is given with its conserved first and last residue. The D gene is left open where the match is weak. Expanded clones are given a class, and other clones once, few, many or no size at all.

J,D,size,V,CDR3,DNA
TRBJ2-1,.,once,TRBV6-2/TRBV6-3,CASSQRTINEQFF,TGTGCCAGCAGTCAAAGGACTATCAATGAGCAGTTCTTC
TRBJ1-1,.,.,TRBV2,CASSWALMNTEAFF,TGTGCCAGCAGCTGGGCCCTCATGAACACTGAAGCTTTCTTT
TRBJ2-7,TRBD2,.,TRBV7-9,CASSHRGLAGVKYF,TGTGCCAGCAGCCACCGGGGGCTAGCGGGGGTAAAGTACTTC
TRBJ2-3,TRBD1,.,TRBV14,CASRQDRGSRSSTDTQYF,TGTGCCAGCAGACAAGACAGGGGAAGTCGATCTAGCACAGATACGCAGTATTTT
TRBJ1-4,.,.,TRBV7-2,CASSLGRNEKLFF,TGTGCCAGCAGCTTAGGGCGGAATGAAAAACTGTTTTTT
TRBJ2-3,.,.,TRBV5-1,CASSLGRGPSTDTQYF,TGCGCCAGCAGCTTGGGGCGGGGGCCTAGCACAGATACGCAGTATTTT
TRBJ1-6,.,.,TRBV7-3,CASSLRGGAGNSPLHF,TGTGCCAGCAGCTTAAGGGGGGGCGCCGGCAATTCACCCCTCCACTTT
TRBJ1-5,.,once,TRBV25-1,CASSPAGDNQPQHF,TGTGCCAGCAGTCCGGCGGGGGACAATCAGCCCCAGCATTTT
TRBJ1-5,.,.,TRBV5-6,CASSIQGTRQPQHF,TGTGCCAGCAGCATTCAGGGAACACGGCAGCCCCAGCATTTT
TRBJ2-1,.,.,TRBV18,CASSRIGQGLRDEQFF,TGTGCCAGCTCCCGCATCGGACAGGGACTAAGGGATGAGCAGTTCTTC
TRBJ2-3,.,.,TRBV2,CASSETTLTQRSSTDTQYF,TGTGCCAGCAGTGAGACTACACTAACCCAACGAAGCAGCACAGATACGCAGTATTTT
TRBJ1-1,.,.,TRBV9,CASSVVQGEAFF,TGTGCCAGCAGCGTCGTACAGGGAGAAGCTTTCTTT
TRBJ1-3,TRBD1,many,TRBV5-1,CASSLEGQGAENTIYF,TGCGCCAGCAGCTTGGAGGGACAGGGGGCAGAAAACACCATATATTTT
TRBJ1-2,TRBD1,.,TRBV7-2,CASSLGLSTGAGYTF,TGTGCCAGCAGCTTAGGGCTCTCTACAGGGGCGGGCTACACCTTC
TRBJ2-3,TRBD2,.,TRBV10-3,CAVGGSGGANTDTQYF,TGTGCCGTAGGGGGTAGCGGGGGCGCCAACACAGATACGCAGTATTTT
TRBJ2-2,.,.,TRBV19,CASSPGVGLNTGELFF,TGTGCCAGTAGCCCCGGCGTGGGGCTGAACACCGGGGAGCTGTTTTTT
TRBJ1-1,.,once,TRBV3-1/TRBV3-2,CASSQDRGTEAFF,TGTGCCAGCAGCCAAGATCGAGGGACTGAAGCTTTCTTT
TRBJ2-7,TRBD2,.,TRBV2,CASQRGGQDEQYF,TGTGCCTCGCAGCGGGGGGGCCAGGACGAGCAGTACTTC
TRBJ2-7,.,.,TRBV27,CASSLSDRSYEQYF,TGTGCCAGCAGTTTATCTGACAGATCTTACGAGCAGTACTTC
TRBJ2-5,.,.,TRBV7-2,CASSLELGRGETQYF,TGTGCCAGCAGCTTAGAATTAGGTCGGGGAGAGACCCAGTACTTC
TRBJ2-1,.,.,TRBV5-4,CASSFVGDNEQFF,TGTGCCAGCAGCTTCGTAGGGGACAATGAGCAGTTCTTC
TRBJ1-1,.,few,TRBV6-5,CASSYYSHTEAFF,TGTGCCAGCAGTTACTATAGCCACACTGAAGCTTTCTTT
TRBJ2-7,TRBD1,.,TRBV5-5,CASSPTGTGGEQYF,TGTGCCAGCAGCCCTACCGGGACAGGTGGGGAGCAGTACTTC
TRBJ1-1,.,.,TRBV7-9,CASSSGMSTEAFF,TGTGCCAGCAGCTCCGGGATGTCCACTGAAGCTTTCTTT
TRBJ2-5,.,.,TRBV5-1,CASSLRDNHWQTQYF,TGCGCCAGCAGCTTACGGGACAATCATTGGCAGACCCAGTACTTC
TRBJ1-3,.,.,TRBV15,CATSRETGSGNTIYF,TGTGCCACCAGCAGAGAAACGGGCTCTGGAAACACCATATATTTT
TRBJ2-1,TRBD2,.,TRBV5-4,CASSLVGGNEQFF,TGTGCCAGCAGCTTGGTCGGGGGGAATGAGCAGTTCTTC
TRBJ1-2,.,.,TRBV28,CASSLKGAYGYTF,TGTGCCAGCAGTTTGAAAGGGGCCTATGGCTACACCTTC
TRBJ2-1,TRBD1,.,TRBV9,CASSAGTGVNEQFF,TGTGCCAGCAGCGCCGGGACAGGGGTCAATGAGCAGTTCTTC
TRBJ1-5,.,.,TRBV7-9,CASSSRVNQPQHF,TGTGCCAGCAGCTCCAGGGTCAATCAGCCCCAGCATTTT
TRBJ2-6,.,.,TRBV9,CASSDGSGSGANVLTF,TGTGCCAGCAGCGACGGGTCGGGCTCTGGGGCCAACGTCCTGACTTTC
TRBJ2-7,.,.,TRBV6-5,CASSSVRGYEQYF,TGTGCCAGCAGCTCTGTCCGGGGCTACGAGCAGTACTTC
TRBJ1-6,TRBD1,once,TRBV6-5,CASGTGGHSPLHF,TGTGCCAGCGGGACAGGGGGACATTCACCCCTCCACTTT
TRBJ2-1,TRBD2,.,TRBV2,CASSGASGPNEQFF,TGTGCCAGCAGTGGGGCTAGCGGCCCCAATGAGCAGTTCTTC
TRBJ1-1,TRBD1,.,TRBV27,CASSERTGDTEAFF,TGTGCCAGCAGTGAACGGACAGGGGACACTGAAGCTTTCTTT
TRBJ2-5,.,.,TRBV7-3,CASSLIGFGETQYF,TGTGCCAGCAGCTTAATCGGGTTTGGGGAGACCCAGTACTTC
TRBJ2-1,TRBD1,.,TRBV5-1,CASSPGQGSYNEQFF,TGCGCCAGCAGCCCGGGACAGGGGTCCTACAATGAGCAGTTCTTC
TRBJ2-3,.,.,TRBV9,CASSVGGGLQRFNTQYF,TGTGCCAGCAGCGTAGGAGGTGGACTCCAAAGATTTAATACGCAGTATTTT
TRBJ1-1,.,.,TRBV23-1,CASRSGKAFF,TGCGCCAGCAGATCCGGGAAAGCTTTCTTT
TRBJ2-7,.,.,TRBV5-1,CASSASGLSSYEQYF,TGCGCCAGCAGCGCCTCGGGACTTAGCTCCTACGAGCAGTACTTC
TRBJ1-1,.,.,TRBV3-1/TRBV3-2,CASSQIQGTLEAFF,TGTGCCAGCAGCCAAATTCAGGGCACCCTTGAAGCTTTCTTT
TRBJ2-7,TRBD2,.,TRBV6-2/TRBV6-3,CASSYVSGGAGEEQYF,TGTGCCAGCAGTTATGTTTCCGGGGGGGCTGGAGAGGAGCAGTACTTC
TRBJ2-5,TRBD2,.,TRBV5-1,CASSPGGAVTETQYF,TGCGCCAGCAGTCCCGGGGGGGCCGTCACAGAGACCCAGTACTTC
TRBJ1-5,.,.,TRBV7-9,CASSLALTNQPQHF,TGTGCCAGCAGCTTAGCTCTTACTAATCAGCCCCAGCATTTT
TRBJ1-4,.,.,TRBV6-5,CASSTAEGGKLFF,TGTGCCAGCAGTACAGCCGAGGGCGGAAAACTGTTTTTT
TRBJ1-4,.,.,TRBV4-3,CASSQDAGARVDEKLFF,TGCGCCAGCAGCCAAGATGCAGGGGCGAGGGTTGATGAAAAACTGTTTTTT
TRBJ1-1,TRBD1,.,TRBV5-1,CASSFGTGATEAFF,TGCGCCAGCAGCTTCGGGACAGGGGCTACTGAAGCTTTCTTT
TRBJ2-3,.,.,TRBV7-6,CASSRGLQASADTQYF,TGTGCCAGCAGCCGGGGACTCCAGGCCTCAGCAGATACGCAGTATTTT
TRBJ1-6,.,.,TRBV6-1,CASSDLVSSYNSPLHF,TGTGCCAGCAGTGATTTGGTGAGCTCCTATAATTCACCCCTCCACTTT
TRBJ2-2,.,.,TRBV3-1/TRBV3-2,CASSQGFVSDTGELFF,TGTGCCAGCAGCCAAGGGTTCGTCTCGGACACCGGGGAGCTGTTTTTT
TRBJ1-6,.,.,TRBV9,CASSASTTGINNSPLHF,TGTGCCAGCAGCGCAAGCACCACAGGGATTAATAATTCACCCCTCCACTTT
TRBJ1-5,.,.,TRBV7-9,CASSLVVDGVLNPQHF,TGTGCCAGCAGCTTAGTAGTAGACGGGGTGTTAAATCCCCAGCATTTT
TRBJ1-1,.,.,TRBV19,CASSIISRSGAEAFF,TGTGCCAGTAGTATTATTAGCCGGTCGGGGGCTGAAGCTTTCTTT
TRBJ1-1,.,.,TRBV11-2,CASSPAGTEAFF,TGTGCCAGCAGCCCCGCGGGAACTGAAGCTTTCTTT